These 9 T cell receptor beta chains share one sample of origin, sequenced in a study of blood T cell repertoires in COVID-19. Data came from immunoSEQ multiplex PCR; TCRdb stores just in-frame clones and leaves some out. The repertoire has around 250,000 clones, approximately 89% of them found once; the top ten carry roughly 4.5%. What was sequenced was peripheral blood. These receptors were taken from a woman aged 40 to 50 who had recovered from COVID-19.

This clone occurred a few times. The chain couples TRBV28 to TRBJ2-7; 7 bases map to TRBD1. The CDR3 is 12 residues long. V lost 9 bases and J lost 4; bases outside the gene matches: 6. Per the germline V gene, CDR1 is MDHEN and CDR2 is SYDVKM. CDR3 protein: CASSGQLYEQYF. CDR3 in DNA: TGTGCCAGTTCGGGACAGCTTTACGAGCAGTACTTC.

The chain employs TRBV27 and TRBJ2-2; 9 bases fit TRBD2. The CDR3 length is 16 residues. The V and J ends lost 1 base and 7 bases, in that order; junction bases with no gene match: 7. The V gene's germline CDR1 is MNHEY and CDR2 SMNVEV (reference sequence). CDR3 region: CASSLFPAGGNGELFF. In DNA form, the CDR3 reads TGTGCCAGCAGTTTATTTCCAGCGGGGGGAAACGGGGAGCTGTTTTTT.

V is TRBV7-2 and J is TRBJ2-1; 7 bases agree with TRBD2. Germline-derived CDR1 and CDR2 are SGHTA and FQGNSA. Trimming at V came to 1 base and at J to 4 bases, leaving 4 bases not matched to a gene. The CDR3 spans 15 residues. In nucleotides, the CDR3 is TGTGCCAGCAGCTTAGTGCGGGAGATTTACAATGAGCAGTTCTTC. This gives the protein CASSLVREIYNEQFF. Looking up the rest from reference TRBV7-2 and TRBJ2-1 gives the full variable domain: GAGVSQSPSNKVTEKGKDVELRCDPISGHTALYWYRQSLGQGLEFLIYFQGNSAPDKSGLPSDRFSAERTGGSVSTLTIQRTQQEDSAVYLCASSLVREIYNEQFFGPGTRLTVL.

The chain joins TRBV7-9 to TRBJ1-5; the D is unclear. The V end lost 1 base, the J end lost 5 bases, and 9 bases lay between the germline ends. The CDR3 is made up of 14 amino acids. Germline V gene sequence: CDR1 SEHNR, CDR2 FQNEAQ (reference sequence). CDR3 DNA sequence: TGTGCCAGCAGCTTAGAGTCCGGAGATCAGCCCCAGCATTTT. Amino acids: CASSLESGDQPQHF.

V usage is TRBV24-1 and J usage is TRBJ2-1; 8 bases map to TRBD1. Germline CDR1 is KGHDR and CDR2 is SFDVKD. With V trimmed by 6 bases and J by 6 bases, 3 bases remained unmatched. The CDR3 contains 13 residues. CDR3 loop: CATSTTGVNEQFF. CDR3 nucleotide sequence: TGTGCCACCAGTACGACAGGGGTCAATGAGCAGTTCTTC.

This sequence joins TRBV5-5 and TRBJ1-1, with a tentative D call TRBD1 (5 bases). Germline CDR1 SGHKS, CDR2 YYEKEE (reference sequence). Trimming pared 0 bases from V and 9 bases from J, leaving 9 bases between. The CDR3 contains 12 residues. As DNA, the CDR3 is TGTGCCAGCAGCTTGGGGGGCTTACAAGCTTTCTTT. This encodes CASSLGGLQAFF. Filled out from reference TRBV5-5 and TRBJ1-1, the complete variable domain reads DAGVTQSPTHLIKTRGQQVTLRCSPISGHKSVSWYQQVLGQGPQFIFQYYEKEERGRGNFPDRFSARQFPNYSSELNVNALLLGDSALYLCASSLGGLQAFFGQGTRLTVV.

V is TRBV6-1 and J is TRBJ1-2; TRBD1 aligns across 9 bases. The V gene end was trimmed by 5 bases and the J gene end by 8 bases; junction bases not matched to a gene: 9. Germline-derived CDR1 and CDR2 are MNHNS and SASEGT. The CDR3 contains 14 residues. CDR3 nucleotide sequence: TGTGCCAGCAGTCCTCCGACAGGGGGGAGCGGCTACACCTTC. Protein: CASSPPTGGSGYTF.

The chain employs TRBV5-4 and TRBJ2-7, with 7 bases aligning to TRBD1. Looked up from germline, CDR1 is SGHNT and CDR2 is YYREEE (reference sequence). The CDR3 is made up of 13 amino acids. V shed 0 bases and J 6 bases; nucleotides not matched to a gene: 3. CDR3 protein: CASSLGGTVEQYF. Here the CDR3 DNA reads TGTGCCAGCAGCTTGGGGGGGACAGTCGAGCAGTACTTC. The entire variable domain, with the rest obtained from reference TRBV5-4 and TRBJ2-7, is as follows: ETGVTQSPTHLIKTRGQQVTLRCSSQSGHNTVSWYQQALGQGPQFIFQYYREEENGRGNFPPRFSGLQFPNYSSELNVNALELDDSALYLCASSLGGTVEQYFGPGTRLTVT.

This sequence joins TRBV3-1 (or the pseudogene TRBV3-2) and TRBJ2-6, with 8 bases fitting TRBD2. From germline, CDR1 is LGHDT and CDR2 YNNKEL (reference sequence). The J segment lost 3 bases and the V segment lost 4 bases, leaving 11 bases of the junction unmatched. The CDR3 sequence is 18 residues long. CDR3 DNA sequence: TGTGCCAGCAGCCTCCCTCCAGCGGGGGTGGGTGGGGCCAACGTCCTGACTTTC. Translation: CASSLPPAGVGGANVLTF.